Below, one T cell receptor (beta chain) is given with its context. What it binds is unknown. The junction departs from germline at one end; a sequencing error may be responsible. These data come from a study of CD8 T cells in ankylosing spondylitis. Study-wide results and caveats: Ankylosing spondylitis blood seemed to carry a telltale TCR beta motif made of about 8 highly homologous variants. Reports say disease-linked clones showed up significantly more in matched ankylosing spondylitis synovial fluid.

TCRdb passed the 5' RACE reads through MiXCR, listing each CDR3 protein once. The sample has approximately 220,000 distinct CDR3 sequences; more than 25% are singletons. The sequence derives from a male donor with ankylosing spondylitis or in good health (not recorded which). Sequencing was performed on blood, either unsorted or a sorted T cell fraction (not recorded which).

The DNA for the CDR3 is TGTGCCTGCAGCCAAGTTTGGGGTGGTGCGGAGGGGGCAGAGACCCAGTACTTC. As protein: CACSQVWGGAEGAETQYF. This chain uses TRBV3-1 with TRBJ2-5, with a tentative D call TRBD1 (7 bases). Germline loops: CDR1 LGHDT, CDR2 YNNKEL (reference sequence). This CDR3 comprises 18 residues.